The sequence of this T cell receptor beta chain was determined in a study of CD8+CD57+ T cells in acquired aplastic anemia. In the study overall: Sorted CD4+ and CD8+ cells gave an average of about 3 ug of DNA.

This CDR3 region has 13 residues. The germline gives CDR1 SQVTM, CDR2 ANQGSEA. Sequencing involved patients with CD8+CD57+ cell expansion previously shown by flow cytometry. TCR beta VDJ and CDR3 profiling used genomic DNA as template. TCRdb processed the reads anew with MiXCR; each CDR3 protein has one entry. The table lists 150,000 to 200,000 distinct CDR3 sequences, about 48% of them singletons. In regard to this clonotype: Its ends do not fully match the called genes, so a read error is possible.

This chain joins TRBV29-1 and TRBJ2-7, with no clear D. The sequence derives from a human donor with aplastic anemia. The specimen was sorted CD4+, CD8+, or CD8+CD57+ T cells (not recorded which) from PBMCs. The CDR3, as DNA: TGCAGCGCCAACAGTGATAGCTCCTACGAGCAGCACTTC. Protein product: CSANSDSSYEQHF.